Given below is one T cell receptor (beta chain) in context. The sample originates from a study of blood T cell repertoires in COVID-19. Looking at the study overall: Some COVID-19 samples were acute and others convalescent; all came from the United States, Italy and Spain. Sample material is recorded as cDNA or gDNA derived from T cells, B-cell-depleted T cells, or PBMCs.

Original methodology: Using reference gene primer amplification, nucleated cell counts were estimated. TCRdb keeps only in-frame clones here, not all; method: immunoSEQ multiplex PCR. V and J calls and clone size are as listed in that table; D and trimming were resolved from the DNA. The table lists over 110,000 clones, more than 70% of them singletons, with more than 25% in the top ten. The V gene's germline CDR1 is SGHTA and CDR2 FQGNSA. The CDR3 consists of 15 residues. Unmatched junction bases numbered 6, after V lost 1 base and J lost 6 bases. The sequencing input was peripheral blood. This clonotype was obtained from a human donor in a cohort sampled during active COVID-19. V usage is TRBV7-2 and J usage is TRBJ1-5; 7 bases map to TRBD1. The CDR3: CASSLVAGGGQPQHF. CDR3 DNA sequence: TGTGCCAGCAGCTTAGTGGCAGGGGGAGGTCAGCCCCAGCATTTT. Full variable domain (outside the CDR3, taken from reference TRBV7-2 and TRBJ1-5): GAGVSQSPSNKVTEKGKDVELRCDPISGHTALYWYRQSLGQGLEFLIYFQGNSAPDKSGLPSDRFSAERTGGSVSTLTIQRTQQEDSAVYLCASSLVAGGGQPQHFGDGTRLSIL.